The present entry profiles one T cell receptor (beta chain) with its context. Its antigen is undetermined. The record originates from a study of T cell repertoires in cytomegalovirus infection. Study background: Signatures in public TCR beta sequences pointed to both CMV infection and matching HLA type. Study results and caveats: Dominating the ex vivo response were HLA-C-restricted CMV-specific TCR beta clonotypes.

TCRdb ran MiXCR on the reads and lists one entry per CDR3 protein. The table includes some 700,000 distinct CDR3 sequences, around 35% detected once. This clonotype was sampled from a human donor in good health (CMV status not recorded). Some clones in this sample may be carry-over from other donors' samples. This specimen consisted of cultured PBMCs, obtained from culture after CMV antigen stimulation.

DNA of the CDR3: TGTGCCAGCGCCCTAGGGGGGTCTGCGTTTAATTCACCCCTCCACTTT. Protein: CASALGGSAFNSPLHF. This sequence joins TRBV7-2 and TRBJ1-6; D perhaps matches TRBD1 (6 bases). The CDR3 has 16 residues. Trimming removed 8 bases from V and 6 bases from J, with 20 bases in between. Per the germline V gene, CDR1 is SGHTA and CDR2 is FQGNSA.